The 6 T cell receptor beta chains listed next were all sequenced from one sample in a study of CD8 T cells in ankylosing spondylitis. TCRdb reanalysed the 5' RACE reads using MiXCR and keeps one entry per CDR3 protein. This sample has 300,000 to 400,000 distinct CDR3 sequences; about 22% occur once, and the top ten carry about a sixth. Their cognate antigens are unknown. The study's findings and limits: A motif in TCR beta, a set of under 10 highly homologous variants, appeared characteristic of ankylosing spondylitis blood.

Sequenced material: blood, either unsorted or a sorted T cell fraction (not recorded which). Receptors were obtained from a male donor with ankylosing spondylitis.

This clonotype occurred a few times. The J gene is TRBJ2-3, the V gene TRBV27; no clear D. Per germline, CDR1 MNHEY and CDR2 SMNVEV (reference sequence). This CDR3 is built from 13 residues. Deletions cut 6 bases from V and 0 bases from J, with 7 bases between. The CDR3 reads CASRVTSTDTQYF. In DNA, the CDR3 is TGTGCCAGCAGAGTTACTAGCACAGATACGCAGTATTTT.

In this sample, this clonotype turned up a few times. The chain has TRBV29-1 and TRBJ2-5; D remains ambiguous. The V end lost 5 bases, the J end lost 5 bases, and 15 bases lay between the germline ends. CDR3 length equals 13 residues. Germline V gene data show CDR1 as SQVTM and CDR2 as ANQGSEA. Here the CDR3 reads CSVSTLGFETQYF. The CDR3 nucleotides are TGCAGCGTTTCAACTTTGGGGTTCGAGACCCAGTACTTC.

The gene calls are TRBV20-1 and TRBJ2-7; 9 bases fit TRBD2. The CDR3 runs 12 residues. Germline values: CDR1 DFQATT, CDR2 SNEGSKA (reference sequence). After removal of 7 bases from V and 5 bases from J, the junction contained 6 bases not matched to a gene. Here the CDR3 reads CSGAGGPHEQYF. The DNA for the CDR3 is TGCAGTGGGGCGGGAGGGCCGCACGAGCAGTACTTC.

This rearrangement joins TRBV20-1 to TRBJ1-2; no reliable D call. This CDR3 spans 12 amino acids. Germline assignment: CDR1 DFQATT and CDR2 SNEGSKA (reference sequence). Trimming removed 5 bases at V and 8 bases at J, with 15 bases between. The CDR3 sequence is CSAYQGREGYTF. In nucleotides, the CDR3 is TGCAGTGCTTATCAAGGAAGGGAGGGCTACACCTTC.

The chain employs TRBV7-9 and TRBJ2-3; D call uncertain. Germline-derived CDR1 and CDR2 are SEHNR and FQNEAQ (reference sequence). The CDR3 length is 12 residues. The ends were cut back, 6 bases at V and 11 bases at J, with 15 bases in the middle. This CDR3 reads CASSRASYVQYF. CDR3 DNA: TGTGCCAGCAGTCGAGCCTCATATGTGCAGTATTTT.

This clonotype was found many times. This CDR3 reads CASSRAGGQYYEQYF. For the CDR3, the DNA is TGTGCCAGCAGCAGAGCGGGAGGCCAATACTACGAGCAGTACTTC. The gene calls are TRBV7-2 and TRBJ2-7, with 9 nucleotides matching TRBD2. Germline loops: CDR1 SGHTA, CDR2 FQGNSA. V dropped 5 bases and J dropped 3; count of bases not matched to a gene: 8. This CDR3 spans 15 amino acids.